Listed below are T cell receptor beta chains from one sample, sequenced in a study of T cells after yellow fever vaccination. Each CDR3 protein gets one entry after TCRdb re-called the 5' RACE reads with MiXCR. Of about 170,000 distinct CDR3 sequences in the sample, 8% to 13% were seen once. The starting material was CD8+ T cells sorted from PBMCs, obtained 15 days after the yellow fever booster vaccination. The receptors shown here come from a young man who received the YFV17D yellow fever vaccine. Both conserved end residues are trimmed from each CDR3.

>TRBV27|TRBJ1-5|13
ASSSTGTGEEPQH
>TRBV9|TRBJ2-1|13
ASSETSGGFNEQF
>TRBV11-2|TRBJ2-2|14
ASSLFGTGALLELF
>TRBV19|TRBJ1-5|13
ASQRAGLSNQPQH
>TRBV4-1|TRBJ2-3|14
ASSPRQLFGTDTQY
>TRBV12-3/TRBV12-4|TRBJ1-1|10
ASSLTEGGAF
>TRBV14|TRBJ1-1|14
ASSQDWTKKNTEAF
>TRBV30|TRBJ2-3|11
AWPAGVEDTQY
>TRBV27|TRBJ2-5|14
ASSFSRGGLGETQY
>TRBV7-2|TRBJ1-2|10
ASSSQGNGYT
>TRBV7-2|TRBJ1-6|11
ASGGPIYSPLH
>TRBV7-2|TRBJ2-7|12
ASSLWGTDQEQY
>TRBV30|TRBJ1-1|12
AWSARGMNTEAF
>TRBV10-2|TRBJ2-1|10
ASGLAENEQF
>TRBV5-1|TRBJ1-5|12
ASSDGTGLQPQH
>TRBV5-1|TRBJ2-3|13
ASSLRGRSTDTQY
>TRBV6-1|TRBJ2-2|12
AIHETGDTGELF
>TRBV9|TRBJ1-2|10
ASSVEGAGYT
>TRBV4-1|TRBJ1-5|14
ASSHSTGLLDQPQH
>TRBV4-1|TRBJ2-3|10
ASSASQWEQY
>TRBV5-6|TRBJ2-3|11
ASSNRGPDTQY
>TRBV13|TRBJ2-5|14
ASRRASGGDQETQY
>TRBV20-1|TRBJ1-4|12
SARGQGGGEKLF
>TRBV5-1|TRBJ2-5|15
ASSLGPGGPYQETQY
>TRBV25-1|TRBJ2-1|13
ASSSSRLAGNEQF
>TRBV5-5|TRBJ2-3|20
ASSPPPGDTTGPSASTDTQY
>TRBV6-6|TRBJ1-2|14
ASSYTTGLTNYGYT
>TRBV7-2|TRBJ2-3|11
ASSPFNPDTQY
>TRBV27|TRBJ2-2|13
ASSLFSSSTGELF
>TRBV4-1|TRBJ2-2|12
ASSLSGGGGELF
>TRBV12-5|TRBJ2-1|14
ASGLVMGAAYNEQF
>TRBV4-3|TRBJ2-6|15
ASSQDLKGSGANVLT
>TRBV4-1|TRBJ1-5|14
ASSPDFRAGNQPQH
>TRBV27|TRBJ2-7|11
ASSLSGVHEQY
>TRBV11-3|TRBJ2-1|13
ASSLLGGHYNEQF
>TRBV10-3|TRBJ2-2|14
AISESSLARGGELF
>TRBV7-9|TRBJ2-5|13
ASSSYDRGAETQY